These 20 T cell receptor beta chains were all obtained from the same sample, sequenced in a study of CD8+ T cells in alopecia areata. Treatment in this sample: oral pan-JAK inhibitor, 5-10 mg twice daily. RNA was isolated and reverse transcribed to cDNA, the sequencing template. Data came from immunoSEQ multiplex PCR; TCRdb stores just in-frame clones and leaves some out. The sample has more than 150,000 clones; around 56% are singletons. This specimen was CD4+ T cells sorted from blood, taken at week 4, from a patient treated with tofacitinib. These TCRs come from a human donor with alopecia areata.

This clone has just a few counts. The genes are TRBV28 and TRBJ2-6, with D unresolved. Germline V gene data show CDR1 as MDHEN and CDR2 as SYDVKM. The CDR3 runs 15 residues. V lost 0 bases and J lost 2, with 5 bases in between. The CDR3 DNA reads TGTGCCAGCAGTTTATGGGGGACTGGGGCCAACGTCCTGACTTTC. Amino acid sequence: CASSLWGTGANVLTF.

The chain has TRBV4-2 and TRBJ2-4; tentatively, D is TRBD2 (6 bases). CDR1 is LGHNA and CDR2 is YNFKEQ in the germline V gene. There are 15 residues in the CDR3. V was pared by 0 bases and J by 4 bases, with 10 bases between. The CDR3 sequence is CASSQEAGSKNIQYF. The CDR3 coding sequence is TGTGCCAGCAGCCAAGAGGCCGGGAGTAAAAACATTCAGTACTTC.

This rearrangement joins TRBV18 to TRBJ2-3, with 10 nucleotides matching TRBD1. The CDR3 has 14 amino acids. Germline CDR1 reads KGHSH; CDR2 reads LQKENI. The ends lost 3 bases at V and 7 bases at J; junction bases unmatched: 4. The CDR3, as DNA: TGTGCCAGCTCACCCGACAGGGGGCAAAATACGCAGTATTTT. Translation gives CASSPDRGQNTQYF.

The J gene is TRBJ2-5, the V gene TRBV5-4, with D tentatively TRBD2 (5 bases). From germline, CDR1 is SGHNT and CDR2 YYREEE (reference sequence). The CDR3 extends over 14 amino acids. V was trimmed by 1 base and J by 3 bases, leaving 10 bases between them. CDR3: CASSLSGIKETQYF. CDR3 DNA sequence: TGTGCCAGCAGCTTGTCGGGGATAAAAGAGACCCAGTACTTC.

The J gene is TRBJ1-6, the V gene TRBV30; D remains unclear. V lost 1 base to trimming and J lost 7 bases, with 8 bases between them. This CDR3 spans 13 amino acids. Germline V lookup: CDR1 GTSNPN, CDR2 SVGIG (reference sequence). CDR3: CAWSGTLNSPLHF. The CDR3 region has the DNA TGTGCCTGGAGTGGGACCTTAAATTCACCCCTCCACTTT.

The V gene is TRBV6-5, the J gene TRBJ2-5; TRBD2 matches 11 bases. The CDR3 loop spans 15 amino acids. Unmatched junction bases numbered 3, after V lost 0 bases and J lost 6 bases. Looked up from germline, CDR1 is MNHEY and CDR2 is SVGAGI. In DNA form, the CDR3 reads TGTGCCAGCAGTTACTCCCCTAGCGGGGGGAAGACCCAGTACTTC. It codes for CASSYSPSGGKTQYF.

This chain connects TRBV30 to TRBJ1-4; tentatively, D is TRBD1 (5 bases). The CDR3 has 13 residues. Trimming stripped 3 bases from V and 8 bases from J, with 13 bases between. Germline-derived CDR1 and CDR2 are GTSNPN and SVGIG (reference sequence). CDR3 region: CAWSLGLAEKLFF. CDR3 in DNA: TGTGCCTGGAGCCTGGGACTCGCCGAAAAACTGTTTTTT.

This clone was recorded a few times. The chain uses TRBV23-1 and TRBJ1-5; 8 bases map to TRBD1. TRBV23-1 is an ORF; its function is uncertain. The CDR3 is 18 amino acids. Losses at the gene ends were 2 bases for V and 4 bases for J; bases not matched to a gene: 13. CDR3 protein: CASSQDILGTGPNQPQHF. CDR3 bases: TGCGCCAGCAGTCAAGATATATTGGGGACAGGCCCTAATCAGCCCCAGCATTTT.

The V call is TRBV15, the J call TRBJ1-2; possibly TRBD1 for D (6 bases). Germline values: CDR1 LNHNV, CDR2 YYDKDF (reference sequence). The V and J ends lost 5 bases and 4 bases respectively, with 17 bases between them. The length of the CDR3 is 15 residues. The CDR3 reads CATSFELGASYGYTF. DNA for the CDR3: TGTGCCACCAGCTTCGAGTTGGGGGCTAGCTATGGCTACACCTTC.

The chain uses TRBV29-1 and TRBJ2-5; 10 nucleotides line up with TRBD2. The germline V gene encodes CDR1 SQVTM and CDR2 ANQGSEA. V was clipped by 5 bases and J by 5 bases; unmatched bases: 5. The CDR3 is 13 amino acids. CDR3 residues: CSVTSGNGETQYF. CDR3 bases: TGCAGCGTTACTAGCGGGAATGGGGAGACCCAGTACTTC.

This rearrangement joins TRBV4-2 to TRBJ2-7, with 9 bases that match TRBD1. This CDR3 has 15 residues. The germline gives CDR1 LGHNA, CDR2 YNFKEQ. V trimming: 2 bases; J trimming: 3 bases; junction bases outside the gene matches: 5. CDR3 DNA sequence: TGTGCCAGCAGCCAACCCACGGGACAGGGCTACGAGCAGTACTTC. It translates to CASSQPTGQGYEQYF.

This clone was observed a few times. V gene TRBV19 combines with J gene TRBJ2-3, with D perhaps TRBD1 (5 bases). This CDR3 region has 16 residues. Looked up from germline, CDR1 is LNHDA and CDR2 is SQIVND (reference sequence). Trimming shortened V by 5 bases and J by 5 bases, and 20 bases separated the two germline ends. The CDR3 bases are TGTGCCAGTAGTGCCTCCTCCGGACACGCCCAAGATACGCAGTATTTT. This sequence encodes CASSASSGHAQDTQYF.

The rearrangement links TRBV25-1 to TRBJ1-2; 7 bases fit TRBD1. In germline, CDR1 is MGHDK, CDR2 SYGVNS. V lost 2 bases, J lost 5 bases, and 2 bases stayed unmatched. This CDR3 spans 13 amino acids. The CDR3: CASSEAQGYGYTF. The CDR3 DNA sequence: TGTGCCAGCAGTGAAGCACAGGGGTATGGCTACACCTTC.

J is TRBJ1-2 and V is TRBV7-9, with TRBD1 identical over 7 bases. The CDR3 is made up of 14 amino acids. V lost 2 bases to trimming and J lost 11 bases; unmatched junction nucleotides: 11. Germline V gene sequence: CDR1 SEHNR, CDR2 FQNEAQ (reference sequence). The DNA for the CDR3 is TGTGCCAGCAGCTTAAAGACAGGGAGCATCCGATACACCTTC. Translation: CASSLKTGSIRYTF.

This chain connects TRBV28 to TRBJ1-2; possible D gene TRBD1, 6 bases. CDR3 length equals 13 residues. Trimming removed 5 bases from V and 8 bases from J, with 15 bases in between. CDR1 and CDR2 from the germline V gene are MDHEN and SYDVKM. CDR3 coding DNA: TGTGCCAGCAGTACCGGGGGCGATTTAGGCTACACCTTC. Translating gives CASSTGGDLGYTF.

The chain uses TRBV7-6 and TRBJ1-5; weak D call: TRBD1 (6 bases). V lost 5 bases to trimming and J lost 1 base, with 18 bases between them. CDR1 SGHVS and CDR2 FNYEAQ come from the germline V gene. CDR3 length: 17 amino acids. The CDR3 DNA reads as TGTGCCAGCAGCCAAACTCCCAGGGGAAAGAGCAATCAGCCCCAGCATTTT. Translating it yields CASSQTPRGKSNQPQHF.

The chain couples TRBV2 to TRBJ1-2; perhaps TRBD1 as D (5 bases). The CDR3 consists of 15 residues. V dropped 6 bases and J dropped 1 base, with 15 bases sitting between them. Germline assignment: CDR1 SNHLY and CDR2 FYNNEI. The CDR3 region is CASRARDGLNYGYTF. The CDR3 region has the DNA TGTGCCAGCAGGGCTCGGGACGGCCTTAACTATGGCTACACCTTC.

The chain links TRBV7-3 to TRBJ2-5, with a weak D call TRBD2 (6 bases). The CDR3 totals 16 residues. Germline loops: CDR1 SGHTA, CDR2 FQGTGA. V lost 5 bases, J lost 1 base, and 17 bases lay in between. The CDR3 spells CASSPNHRRGQETQYF. The CDR3 DNA reads as TGTGCCAGCAGCCCTAACCACCGGAGGGGCCAAGAGACCCAGTACTTC.

In its sample, this clone was seen once. The chain couples TRBV5-1 to TRBJ2-1; D is unresolved. Germline V gives CDR1 SGHRS, CDR2 YFSETQ. The CDR3 contains 13 residues. V was pared by 6 bases and J by 8 bases, with 15 bases between. CDR3 loop: CASKRKGPDEQFF. CDR3 nucleotides: TGCGCCAGCAAACGCAAGGGCCCCGATGAGCAGTTCTTC.

The rearrangement joins TRBV15 to TRBJ1-4; D is perhaps TRBD1 (5 bases). With 2 bases removed from V and 7 bases from J, the gap between germline ends came to 11 bases. In germline, CDR1 is LNHNV, CDR2 YYDKDF (reference sequence). The CDR3 sequence is 14 residues long. In DNA form, the CDR3 reads TGTGCCACCAGCAGACAGGGAAGTAGTGAAAAACTGTTTTTT. Encoded protein: CATSRQGSSEKLFF. Variable domain in full (rest from reference TRBV15 and TRBJ1-4): DAMVIQNPRYQVTQFGKPVTLSCSQTLNHNVMYWYQQKSSQAPKLLFHYYDKDFNNEADTPDNFQSRRPNTSFCFLDIRSPGLGDTAMYLCATSRQGSSEKLFFGSGTQLSVL.